A single sample is the source of the 30 T cell receptor beta chains below, sequenced in a study of type 1 regulatory T cells. TCRdb reanalysed the reads using MiXCR and keeps one entry per CDR3 protein. The sample lists 90,000 to 100,000 distinct CDR3 sequences; about a third were seen once. Sequencing was done on a sample of CD4+ T cells, either the whole sample or a sorted fraction (not recorded which). The origin of the receptors is a human donor in good health.

This clonotype showed up just a few times. The rearrangement joins TRBV4-2 to TRBJ2-5; 11 nucleotides match TRBD2. The CDR3 is made up of 15 amino acids. V lost 8 bases to trimming and J lost 5 bases; unmatched junction nucleotides: 10. The germline CDR1 and CDR2 sequences are LGHNA and YNFKEQ. The CDR3 nucleotides are TGTGCCAGCGGCTCGATAGCGGGAGGGGGGGAGACCCAGTACTTC. Translated, it gives CASGSIAGGGETQYF.

This chain connects TRBV7-2 to TRBJ1-1; D may be TRBD1 (5 bases). The V and J ends lost 1 base and 6 bases respectively, with 9 bases between them. CDR1 is SGHTA, CDR2 FQGNSA, per germline. The CDR3 consists of 13 residues. Here the CDR3 DNA reads TGTGCCAGCAGCTTAGTGGGGGGGGCTGAAGCTTTCTTT. It codes for CASSLVGGAEAFF.

CDR3 protein: CSARVPQNTGELFF. The CDR3 DNA sequence: TGCAGTGCTAGAGTCCCACAAAACACCGGGGAGCTGTTTTTT. This rearrangement joins TRBV20-1 to TRBJ2-2; D gene uncertain. The V and J ends lost 1 base and 2 bases respectively, with 8 bases between them. The CDR3 covers 14 residues. Germline V CDR1 and CDR2: DFQATT, SNEGSKA (reference sequence).

This clonotype has more than one count but fewer than ten. The V call is TRBV29-1, the J call TRBJ2-1, with D perhaps being TRBD1 or TRBD2 (5 bases each). The CDR3 runs 14 residues. Germline values: CDR1 SQVTM, CDR2 ANQGSEA. The V and J ends lost 5 bases and 1 base respectively, with 12 bases between them. The DNA of the CDR3 is TGCAGCGTTAGGGACCCAACTTCCTACAATGAGCAGTTCTTC. It specifies CSVRDPTSYNEQFF.

The chain links TRBV24-1 to TRBJ2-3, with D unclear. Germline-derived CDR1 and CDR2 are KGHDR and SFDVKD. The CDR3 loop spans 14 amino acids. V was cut by 2 bases and J by 7 bases, with 12 bases left in between. CDR3 nucleotide sequence: TGTGCCACCAGTGATTCCAGACCCGCCAATACGCAGTATTTT. This sequence encodes CATSDSRPANTQYF.

The rearrangement links TRBV7-8 to TRBJ1-1; D is undetermined. This CDR3 has 15 residues. The V gene lost 5 bases and the J gene lost 2 bases, with 15 bases spanning the gap. Germline CDR1 reads SGHVS; CDR2 reads FQNEAQ. CDR3 coding DNA: TGTGCCAGCAGCGTTAGGCGGAGTCCCAACACTGAAGCTTTCTTT. Translating it yields CASSVRRSPNTEAFF.

The V and J genes are TRBV10-2 and TRBJ2-7, with D possibly matching TRBD2 (5 bases). V lost 5 bases and J lost 3, with 8 bases in between. The CDR3 has 12 amino acids. The germline CDR1 and CDR2 sequences are WSHSY and SAAADI. The CDR3 loop is CASSLGGYEQYF. CDR3 in DNA: TGCGCCAGCAGTCTCGGAGGCTACGAGCAGTACTTC.

This clonotype was picked up a small number of times. The CDR3 DNA sequence: TGCGCCAGCAGCCAAGAAAGGCCGGGTCCAATCTTTACCGGGGAGCTGTTTTTT. Its protein is CASSQERPGPIFTGELFF. The chain carries TRBV4-3 and TRBJ2-2; D ambiguous. Germline-derived CDR1 and CDR2 are LGHNA and YSLEER. V was clipped by 0 bases and J by 5 bases, with 19 bases between them. This CDR3 has 18 residues.

This clonotype came up a few times. The gene calls are TRBV7-6 and TRBJ2-3, with 8 bases lining up with TRBD2. J was trimmed by 4 bases and V by 0 bases; bases with no gene match: 3. The CDR3 contains 15 residues. Germline CDR1 SGHVS, CDR2 FNYEAQ. Written as DNA, the CDR3 is TGTGCCAGCAGCTTAGCAGCGGGGGCACCAGATACGCAGTATTTT. This encodes CASSLAAGAPDTQYF. Based on the CDR3 plus reference TRBV7-6 and TRBJ2-3, the full variable domain is GAGVSQSPRYKVTKRGQDVALRCDPISGHVSLYWYRQALGQGPEFLTYFNYEAQQDKSGLPNDRFSAERPEGSISTLTIQRTEQRDSAMYRCASSLAAGAPDTQYFGPGTRLTVL.

V and J are TRBV4-2 and TRBJ2-3; perhaps TRBD2 as D (6 bases). This CDR3 region has 16 residues. The V gene lost 0 bases and the J gene lost 0 bases, with 10 bases spanning the gap. In germline, CDR1 is LGHNA, CDR2 YNFKEQ. In nucleotides, the CDR3 is TGTGCCAGCAGCCAAGACCCAGCGGGTAGCACAGATACGCAGTATTTT. Its protein product is CASSQDPAGSTDTQYF.

A single count supports this clonotype. This chain joins TRBV19 and TRBJ2-7; 9 bases line up with TRBD2. The CDR3 loop spans 16 amino acids. Germline V gene lookup returns CDR1 LNHDA and CDR2 SQIVND (reference sequence). Unmatched junction bases numbered 16, after V lost 6 bases and J lost 7 bases. CDR3 sequence (DNA): TGTGCCAGTAGCCTTGTACCCCCGGGACTAGCCGGGGAGCAGTACTTC. It translates to CASSLVPPGLAGEQYF. The variable domain in full, completed from reference TRBV19 and TRBJ2-7, reads DGGITQSPKYLFRKEGQNVTLSCEQNLNHDAMYWYRQDPGQGLRLIYYSQIVNDFQKGDIAEGYSVSREKKESFPLTVTSAQKNPTAFYLCASSLVPPGLAGEQYFGPGTRLTVT.

V usage is TRBV20-1 and J usage is TRBJ2-7; D is perhaps TRBD2 (5 bases). V was cut by 0 bases and J by 5 bases, with 11 bases left in between. Germline-derived CDR1 and CDR2 are DFQATT and SNEGSKA (reference sequence). The CDR3 runs 13 residues. The CDR3: CSARDSRVHEQYF. In DNA, the CDR3 is TGCAGTGCTAGAGATTCGCGGGTCCACGAGCAGTACTTC.

V gene TRBV5-4 combines with J gene TRBJ2-7, with D perhaps TRBD2 (5 bases). The germline V and J ends were trimmed by 10 bases and 3 bases, with 17 bases remaining between them. The CDR3 has 13 amino acids. CDR1 SGHNT and CDR2 YYREEE come from the germline V gene (reference sequence). CDR3 DNA: TGTGCCTGGAATGGGAGTCCCCTCTACGAGCAGTACTTC. This codes for CAWNGSPLYEQYF.

V and J are TRBV7-2 and TRBJ2-1; 7 bases fit TRBD2. The CDR3 spans 14 residues. The trim removed 8 bases at V and 6 bases at J, leaving 10 bases unmatched. Germline CDR1 and CDR2: SGHTA and FQGNSA. CDR3 sequence reads: CASSAGTIINEQFF. The CDR3 bases are TGTGCCAGCTCAGCCGGGACTATAATCAATGAGCAGTTCTTC.

This clonotype has just a few counts. This chain links TRBV5-1 with TRBJ1-6; D might be TRBD1 (5 bases). Trimming removed 0 bases at V and 10 bases at J, with 8 bases between. The CDR3 is 13 amino acids. The V gene's germline CDR1 is SGHRS and CDR2 YFSETQ. CDR3 residues: CASSLAGRSPLHF. CDR3 sequence (DNA): TGCGCCAGCAGCTTGGCAGGGAGATCACCCCTCCACTTT.

This clonotype was recorded a few times. This chain joins TRBV20-1 and TRBJ1-2, with TRBD1 matching over 8 bases. Germline values: CDR1 DFQATT, CDR2 SNEGSKA (reference sequence). This CDR3 is 14 amino acids long. V shed 7 bases, J shed 4 bases, and the junction held 11 bases outside the gene matches. As DNA, the CDR3 is TGCAGTGTCTCAGGACAGGGAGGGGTCTATGGCTACACCTTC. Amino acids: CSVSGQGGVYGYTF.

The chain combines TRBV27 with TRBJ2-3; no clear D. Germline CDR1 reads MNHEY; CDR2 reads SMNVEV (reference sequence). Trimming shortened V by 8 bases and J by 5 bases, and 14 bases separated the two germline ends. The CDR3 runs to 13 residues. CDR3 amino acids: CASVGSNLDTQYF. CDR3 nucleotides: TGTGCCAGCGTGGGGTCCAACTTAGATACGCAGTATTTT.

This clonotype was seen a handful of times. The genes are TRBV7-2 and TRBJ2-7, with 9 positions matching TRBD2. This CDR3 has 13 amino acids. CDR1 and CDR2 from the germline V gene are SGHTA and FQGNSA. The V and J ends lost 5 bases and 7 bases, in that order; junction bases with no gene match: 6. CDR3 residues: CASSPRGGNEQYF. CDR3 sequence (DNA): TGTGCCAGCAGCCCGCGGGGGGGTAATGAGCAGTACTTC.

V gene TRBV19 combines with J gene TRBJ1-1, with TRBD1 matching 7 bases. Germline assignment: CDR1 LNHDA and CDR2 SQIVND (reference sequence). With 4 bases clipped from V and 6 bases from J, the junction kept 11 bases outside the gene matches. This CDR3 comprises 15 residues. This chain's CDR3 is CASSRGRQGNSEAFF. The CDR3, as DNA: TGTGCCAGTAGTAGGGGGAGACAGGGCAACTCTGAAGCTTTCTTT.

This clonotype was seen once. A junction end diverges from the germline sequence, so it may reflect a read error. The chain carries TRBV5-1 and TRBJ2-3; 7 positions agree with TRBD2. The CDR3 has 16 residues. CDR1 and CDR2 from the germline V gene are SGHRS and YFSETQ. The CDR3 DNA reads TGCGCCAGCAGCTTGTGGCTAGCGGAGACCACAGATACGCGGTATTTT. Its translation: CASSLWLAETTDTRYF.

CDR3 in DNA: TGTGCCAGCAGCCTCCTGCGCAGGGGCGATGATACGCAGTATTTT. Amino acid sequence: CASSLLRRGDDTQYF. This chain connects TRBV3-1 to TRBJ2-3; a possible D gene is TRBD1 (6 bases). The CDR3 spans 15 residues. Trimming shortened V by 4 bases and J by 6 bases, and 17 bases separated the two germline ends. The germline V gene encodes CDR1 LGHDT and CDR2 YNNKEL (reference sequence).

V is TRBV5-5 and J is TRBJ2-5; maybe TRBD2 (5 bases). V lost 4 bases to trimming and J lost 13 bases, with 26 bases between them. The CDR3 totals 15 residues. Germline V CDR1 and CDR2: SGHKS, YYEKEE (reference sequence). DNA for the CDR3: TGTGCCAGCAGCCGCTACCCTCTAGCTGGCGAGACTCGGTACTTC. Amino acids: CASSRYPLAGETRYF.

The CDR3 is CASSLVAPGGEQFF. As DNA, the CDR3 is TGTGCCAGCAGCTTAGTCGCCCCCGGCGGAGAGCAGTTCTTC. The genes are TRBV7-9 and TRBJ2-1; D is undetermined. Germline V gives CDR1 SEHNR, CDR2 FQNEAQ (reference sequence). This CDR3 spans 14 amino acids. Between the trimmed V and J ends, which lost 1 base and 10 bases, there was a span of 14 bases. Filled out from reference TRBV7-9 and TRBJ2-1, the complete variable domain reads DTGVSQNPRHKITKRGQNVTFRCDPISEHNRLYWYRQTLGQGPEFLTYFQNEAQLEKSRLLSDRFSAERPKGSFSTLEIQRTEQGDSAMYLCASSLVAPGGEQFFGPGTRLTVL.

The chain couples TRBV19 to TRBJ2-7; 7 nucleotides align to TRBD2. Germline V gene sequence: CDR1 LNHDA, CDR2 SQIVND (reference sequence). V shed 6 bases and J 2 bases; nucleotides not matched to a gene: 7. The CDR3 has 14 residues. Written as DNA, the CDR3 is TGTGCCAGTAGCCCCCCGGGGGGTACCTACGAGCAGTACTTC. Translation: CASSPPGGTYEQYF.

This clonotype showed up just a few times. The V call is TRBV3-1, the J call TRBJ2-2, with D unclear. Trimming left V 2 bases short and J 8 bases short, with 6 bases between. Germline V lookup: CDR1 LGHDT, CDR2 YNNKEL (reference sequence). This CDR3 spans 12 amino acids. In DNA form, the CDR3 reads TGTGCCAGCAGCCAATTCGCTGGGGAGCTGTTTTTT. Residues: CASSQFAGELFF.

This clonotype was seen a handful of times. For the CDR3, the DNA is TGTGCCACCAGCAGGGGTATACAGGGTGATGAGCAGTTCTTC. Residues: CATSRGIQGDEQFF. The rearrangement joins TRBV15 to TRBJ2-1, with D possibly being TRBD1 (6 bases). V was trimmed by 3 bases and J by 8 bases, leaving 14 bases between them. CDR1 LNHNV and CDR2 YYDKDF come from the germline V gene (reference sequence). This CDR3 is built from 14 residues. The variable domain in full, completed from reference TRBV15 and TRBJ2-1, reads DAMVIQNPRYQVTQFGKPVTLSCSQTLNHNVMYWYQQKSSQAPKLLFHYYDKDFNNEADTPDNFQSRRPNTSFCFLDIRSPGLGDTAMYLCATSRGIQGDEQFFGPGTRLTVL.

The chain couples TRBV27 to TRBJ2-1; 11 bases are shared with TRBD2. This CDR3 has 17 residues. The germline V gene has CDR1 MNHEY and CDR2 SMNVEV (reference sequence). The V gene end was trimmed by 5 bases and the J gene end by 6 bases; junction bases not matched to a gene: 12. Here the CDR3 DNA reads TGTGCCAGCAGTCGTTTTAGCGGGAGGGCACTGGGCAATGAGCAGTTCTTC. Its translation is CASSRFSGRALGNEQFF.

This clonotype was detected a few times. V is TRBV30 and J is TRBJ1-5; D perhaps matches TRBD1 (5 bases). V was trimmed by 3 bases and J by 3 bases, leaving 9 bases between them. CDR1 and CDR2 (germline): GTSNPN, SVGIG (reference sequence). This CDR3 spans 13 amino acids. The CDR3 protein is CAWRAGNNQPQHF. As DNA, the CDR3 is TGTGCCTGGAGAGCAGGGAACAATCAGCCCCAGCATTTT.

CDR3 protein: CSVQGPAGGYNEQFF. The CDR3 nucleotides read TGCAGCGTCCAAGGGCCAGCGGGAGGCTACAATGAGCAGTTCTTC. This chain uses TRBV29-1 with TRBJ2-1, with 9 bases fitting TRBD2. Losses at the gene ends were 6 bases for V and 3 bases for J; bases not matched to a gene: 9. Germline assignment: CDR1 SQVTM and CDR2 ANQGSEA. The CDR3 covers 15 residues.

The J gene is TRBJ2-5, the V gene TRBV7-2; D assignment may be TRBD1 or TRBD2 (5 bases each). This CDR3 is 13 amino acids long. Looked up from germline, CDR1 is SGHTA and CDR2 is FQGNSA. Between the trimmed V and J ends, which lost 3 bases and 5 bases, there was a span of 10 bases. The CDR3 bases are TGTGCCAGCAGCTTGGGGGTACGGGAGACCCAGTACTTC. This codes for CASSLGVRETQYF.